These 20 T cell receptor beta chains share one sample of origin, sequenced in a study of circulating and synovial CD4+ cells in juvenile arthritis. Repertoires were generated with immunoSEQ multiplex PCR, while TCRdb's copy carries only in-frame clones and drops some. The sample contains about 32,000 clones, more than 90% of which appear only once. The specimen sequenced was CD4+ T cells from blood. These receptors all stem from a human donor with juvenile idiopathic arthritis.

The chain employs TRBV7-8 and TRBJ2-7, with 8 bases matching TRBD1. The CDR3 sequence is 15 residues long. V lost 1 base, J lost 3 bases, and 5 bases stayed unmatched. The germline V gene encodes CDR1 SGHVS and CDR2 FQNEAQ. The DNA of the CDR3 is TGTGCCAGCAGCTTAGATGGGACAGGAGACTACGAGCAGTACTTC. This codes for CASSLDGTGDYEQYF.

The V call is TRBV9, the J call TRBJ2-5; TRBD2 agrees at 9 bases. The V and J ends lost 0 bases and 5 bases, in that order; junction bases with no gene match: 5. The CDR3 loop spans 15 amino acids. Per germline, CDR1 SGDLS and CDR2 YYNGEE. CDR3 in DNA: TGTGCCAGCAGCGTAGGGCGGGGGGGCGGTGAGACCCAGTACTTC. This encodes CASSVGRGGGETQYF.

Note on this clone: The junction differs from germline at one of its ends, possibly a read error. The chain uses TRBV6-1 and TRBJ2-7; 7 positions match TRBD2. Looked up from germline, CDR1 is MNHNS and CDR2 is SASEGT. The CDR3 is 18 residues long. The DNA for the CDR3 is TGTGCCAGCAGTGAACATACGGGGGGAAGTGTCGGTTCCTATGAGCAGTACTTC. This sequence encodes CASSEHTGGSVGSYEQYF.

The gene calls are TRBV28 and TRBJ2-2; 7 bases map to TRBD1. The CDR3 consists of 17 residues. Germline loops: CDR1 MDHEN, CDR2 SYDVKM. The V and J ends lost 2 bases and 0 bases, in that order; junction bases with no gene match: 6. CDR3 in amino acids: CASSLRGQITNTGELFF. As DNA, the CDR3 is TGTGCCAGCAGTTTACGGGGACAGATAACGAACACCGGGGAGCTGTTTTTT.

The chain couples TRBV7-9 to TRBJ1-3, with a tentative D call TRBD1 (5 bases). This CDR3 region has 16 residues. Trimming cost V 3 bases and J 0 bases, with 12 bases left between them. Germline CDR1 is SEHNR and CDR2 is FQNEAQ (reference sequence). The CDR3 loop reads CASSFSRQSSGNTIYF. The CDR3, as DNA: TGTGCCAGCAGCTTCAGTCGACAGTCCTCTGGAAACACCATATATTTT.

The chain combines TRBV7-2 with TRBJ1-4; weak D call: TRBD1 (6 bases). The CDR3 has 13 residues. Trimming took off 5 bases at V and 7 bases at J, with 11 bases between the two ends. From germline, CDR1 is SGHTA and CDR2 FQGNSA. CDR3: CASSDRSAEKLFF. CDR3 bases: TGTGCCAGCAGCGACAGGTCCGCTGAAAAACTGTTTTTT.

The chain joins TRBV30 to TRBJ2-5; D is undetermined. Trimming shortened V by 3 bases and J by 5 bases, and 4 bases separated the two germline ends. This CDR3 spans 10 amino acids. Germline V lookup: CDR1 GTSNPN, CDR2 SVGIG (reference sequence). The CDR3 here is CAWSRETQYF. For the CDR3, the DNA is TGTGCCTGGAGCCGTGAGACCCAGTACTTC. The full variable domain, in which reference TRBV30 and TRBJ2-5 provide the parts outside the CDR3, is SQTIHQWPATLVQPVGSPLSLECTVEGTSNPNLYWYRQAAGRGLQLLFYSVGIGQISSEVPQNLSASRPQDRQFILSSKKLLLSDSGFYLCAWSRETQYFGPGTRLLVL.

This clone was detected only once. V gene TRBV7-9 combines with J gene TRBJ2-7; 7 bases align to TRBD2. The CDR3 has 15 amino acids. V was clipped by 5 bases and J by 2 bases; unmatched bases: 9. Germline CDR1 SEHNR, CDR2 FQNEAQ (reference sequence). For the CDR3, the DNA is TGTGCCAGCAGCGGACTTAGCGGGCGCCCCTACGAGCAGTACTTC. It codes for CASSGLSGRPYEQYF.

The chain carries TRBV9 and TRBJ2-5; the match to TRBD2 covers 9 bases. The CDR3 is 16 residues long. With 0 bases clipped from V and 5 bases from J, the junction kept 8 bases outside the gene matches. Germline V gives CDR1 SGDLS, CDR2 YYNGEE. CDR3 protein: CASSVAGSGRTETQYF. The CDR3 bases are TGTGCCAGCAGCGTAGCCGGTAGCGGGAGAACTGAGACCCAGTACTTC. Together with reference TRBV9 and TRBJ2-5, the CDR3 gives the full variable domain: DSGVTQTPKHLITATGQRVTLRCSPRSGDLSVYWYQQSLDQGLQFLIQYYNGEERAKGNILERFSAQQFPDLHSELNLSSLELGDSALYFCASSVAGSGRTETQYFGPGTRLLVL.

V usage is TRBV19 and J usage is TRBJ1-5, with 10 bases lining up with TRBD1. The J segment lost 5 bases and the V segment lost 4 bases, leaving 5 bases of the junction unmatched. The CDR3 extends over 15 amino acids. Looked up from germline, CDR1 is LNHDA and CDR2 is SQIVND (reference sequence). The DNA of the CDR3 is TGTGCCAGTAGTAAAACGACAGGGGGCGATCAGCCCCAGCATTTT. Its protein product is CASSKTTGGDQPQHF.

The chain uses TRBV9 and TRBJ2-5, with D perhaps matching TRBD2 (6 bases). This CDR3 spans 16 amino acids. Germline V lookup: CDR1 SGDLS, CDR2 YYNGEE. V lost 0 bases, J lost 5 bases, and 17 bases lay in between. DNA of the CDR3: TGTGCCAGCAGCGTAGTAGGGGCGGGGAATGCGGAGACCCAGTACTTC. It encodes CASSVVGAGNAETQYF.

The chain recombines TRBV11-1 with TRBJ2-3; 11 nucleotides line up with TRBD2. Germline V gene sequence: CDR1 SGHAT, CDR2 FQDESV (reference sequence). The CDR3 loop spans 17 amino acids. V was pared by 2 bases and J by 4 bases, with 8 bases of the junction left unmatched. The CDR3 sequence is CASSLLAGGPQSDTQYF. In DNA, the CDR3 is TGTGCCAGCAGCTTACTAGCGGGGGGCCCCCAATCAGATACGCAGTATTTT.

The rearrangement links TRBV4-2 to TRBJ1-5; D unclear. There are 17 residues in the CDR3. Per germline, CDR1 LGHNA and CDR2 YNFKEQ. Trimming stripped 0 bases from V and 3 bases from J, with 15 bases between. CDR3 protein: CASSQEPPRGHNQPQHF. The CDR3 DNA follows: TGTGCCAGCAGCCAAGAGCCCCCTCGAGGGCACAATCAGCCCCAGCATTTT.

The V and J genes are TRBV10-3 and TRBJ2-1; TRBD1 agrees at 8 bases. CDR3 length: 15 residues. Trimming took 10 bases from V and 0 from J; bases not matched to a gene: 8. Germline lookup yields CDR1 ENHRY and CDR2 SYGVKD. The CDR3: CATMDRVSSYNEQFF. The CDR3 nucleotides read TGTGCCACCATGGACAGGGTAAGCTCCTACAATGAGCAGTTCTTC.

The genes are TRBV12-5 and TRBJ1-5, with D unclear. Between the trimmed V and J ends, which lost 4 bases and 12 bases, there was a span of 10 bases. Germline values: CDR1 LGHNT, CDR2 FRNRAP. This CDR3 spans 11 amino acids. CDR3 region: CASGSTGSQHF. CDR3 nucleotides: TGTGCTAGTGGTTCCACCGGGAGCCAGCATTTT.

This clone came up once. J is TRBJ1-2 and V is TRBV6-1; D perhaps matches TRBD1 (6 bases). Trimming removed 6 bases from V and 7 bases from J, with 18 bases in between. Germline V gene lookup returns CDR1 MNHNS and CDR2 SASEGT. The CDR3 contains 14 residues. The CDR3 DNA follows: TGTGCCAGCAGACAGGGAGGGGTTGGAGCTGGCTACACCTTC. Translation: CASRQGGVGAGYTF.

The genes are TRBV18 and TRBJ1-5; D gene uncertain. The CDR3 sequence is 13 residues long. Germline V lookup: CDR1 KGHSH, CDR2 LQKENI. Trimming removed 0 bases from V and 6 bases from J, with 6 bases in between. DNA of the CDR3: TGTGCCAGCTCACCACCAGAGGGTCAGCCCCAGCATTTT. It translates to CASSPPEGQPQHF.

The chain carries TRBV30 and TRBJ1-3; 8 bases match TRBD1. Germline V lookup: CDR1 GTSNPN, CDR2 SVGIG (reference sequence). This CDR3 region has 14 residues. V was clipped by 7 bases and J by 3 bases; unmatched bases: 8. The CDR3 sequence: CAYGRTGLGNTIYF. The CDR3 DNA reads as TGTGCCTATGGTAGGACAGGGCTTGGAAACACCATATATTTT.

The rearrangement links TRBV18 to TRBJ1-1; 7 bases align to TRBD1. This CDR3 comprises 15 residues. Germline V gene data show CDR1 as KGHSH and CDR2 as LQKENI. Trimming cost V 4 bases and J 1 base; bases outside gene matches: 6. This chain's CDR3 is CASSLRTGSNTEAFF. CDR3 nucleotide sequence: TGTGCCAGCTCACTCCGGACAGGTTCGAACACTGAAGCTTTCTTT. The variable domain in full, with the rest retrieved from reference TRBV18 and TRBJ1-1, is NAGVMQNPRHLVRRRGQEARLRCSPMKGHSHVYWYRQLPEEGLKFMVYLQKENIIDESGMPKERFSAEFPKEGPSILRIQQVVRGDSAAYFCASSLRTGSNTEAFFGQGTRLTVV.

V and J are TRBV18 and TRBJ2-6; no firm D call. Germline V gene data show CDR1 as KGHSH and CDR2 as LQKENI. With 0 bases removed from V and 0 bases from J, the gap between germline ends came to 6 bases. CDR3 length equals 16 residues. Here the CDR3 DNA reads TGTGCCAGCTCACCACCAAATTACTCTGGGGCCAACGTCCTGACTTTC. Its protein product is CASSPPNYSGANVLTF.